One TCR beta chain is described in this entry. The data stem from a study of T cell changes during pregnancy in multiple sclerosis. Trimming took 4 bases from V and 0 from J; bases not matched to a gene: 6. This CDR3 spans 16 amino acids. Germline CDR1 reads SGHDT; CDR2 reads YYEEEE. The table came from immunoSEQ multiplex PCR; TCRdb's copy has only in-frame clones and leaves some out. This sample has about 93,000 clones, with roughly 91% found just once. This chain joins TRBV5-6 and TRBJ1-4; TRBD1 aligns across 7 bases. The specimen comprised peripheral blood, sampled after pregnancy. The sequence came from a female donor in good health, enrolled as a control in a pregnancy study. In DNA, the CDR3 is TGTGCCAGCAGCCCTCAGGGGGGTACAACTAATGAAAAACTGTTTTTT. Its translation is CASSPQGGTTNEKLFF.